Only one count was recorded for the clone carrying this TCR beta chain. The data stem from a study of control samples from healthy donors and cancer patients. Profiling relied on immunoSEQ multiplex PCR, and the TCRdb table lists in-frame clones only, not all of them. The sample carries some 28,000 clones, 70% to 80% recorded once. This CDR3 is built from 10 residues. CDR1 and CDR2 from the germline V gene are MNHEY and SVGAGI. V was trimmed by 6 bases and J by 5 bases, leaving 5 bases between them. The genes are TRBV6-5 and TRBJ2-7; D call uncertain. Sequenced: PBMCs. The clonotype was recovered from a man in his 60s with head and neck cancer. This CDR3 reads CASRGNEQYF. The CDR3 coding sequence is TGTGCCAGCAGGGGAAACGAGCAGTACTTC.